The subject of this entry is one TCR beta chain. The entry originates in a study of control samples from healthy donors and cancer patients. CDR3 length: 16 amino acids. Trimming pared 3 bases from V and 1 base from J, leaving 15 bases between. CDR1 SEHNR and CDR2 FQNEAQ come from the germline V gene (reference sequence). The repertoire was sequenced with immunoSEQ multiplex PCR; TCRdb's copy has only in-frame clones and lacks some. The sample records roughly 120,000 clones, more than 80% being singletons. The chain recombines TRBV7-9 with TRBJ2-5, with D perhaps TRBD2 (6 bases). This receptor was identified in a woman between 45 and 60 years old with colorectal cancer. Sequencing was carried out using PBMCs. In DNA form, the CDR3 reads TGTGCCAGCAGCTTTGGTCAGGGAGGTCCCCAAGAGACCCAGTACTTC. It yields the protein CASSFGQGGPQETQYF.